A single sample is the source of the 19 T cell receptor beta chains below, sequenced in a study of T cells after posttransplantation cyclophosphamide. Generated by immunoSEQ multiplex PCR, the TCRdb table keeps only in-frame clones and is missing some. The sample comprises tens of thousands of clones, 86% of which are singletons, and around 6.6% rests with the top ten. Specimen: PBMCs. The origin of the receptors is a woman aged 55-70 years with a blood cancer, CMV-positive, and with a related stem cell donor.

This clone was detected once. The CDR3 coding sequence is TGTGCCAGTAGTAGTCCGGGACAGGGCGGGACCCAGTACTTC. The encoded protein is CASSSPGQGGTQYF. The chain combines TRBV19 with TRBJ2-5; 9 bases match TRBD1. J lost 7 bases, V lost 4 bases, and 7 bases had no gene match. The CDR3 sequence is 14 residues long. Germline V CDR1 and CDR2: LNHDA, SQIVND (reference sequence).

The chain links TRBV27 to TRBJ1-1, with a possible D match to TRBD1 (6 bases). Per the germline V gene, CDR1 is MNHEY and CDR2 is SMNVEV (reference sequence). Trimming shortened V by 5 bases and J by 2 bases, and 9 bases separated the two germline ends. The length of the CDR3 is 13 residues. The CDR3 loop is CASSGTHNTEAFF. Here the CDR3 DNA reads TGTGCCAGCAGTGGGACACACAACACTGAAGCTTTCTTT.

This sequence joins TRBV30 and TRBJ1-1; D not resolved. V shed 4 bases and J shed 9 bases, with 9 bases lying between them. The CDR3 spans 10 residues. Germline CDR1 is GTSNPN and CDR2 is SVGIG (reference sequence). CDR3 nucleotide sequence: TGTGCCTGGATTGCGCGGAAAGCTTTCTTT. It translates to CAWIARKAFF.

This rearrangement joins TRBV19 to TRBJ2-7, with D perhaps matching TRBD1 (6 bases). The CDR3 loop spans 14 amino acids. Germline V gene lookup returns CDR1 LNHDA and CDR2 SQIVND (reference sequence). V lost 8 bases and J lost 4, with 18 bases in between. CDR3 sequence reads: CASYRDRLLYEQYF. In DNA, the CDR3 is TGTGCCAGTTACAGGGACCGACTGCTGTACGAGCAGTACTTC.

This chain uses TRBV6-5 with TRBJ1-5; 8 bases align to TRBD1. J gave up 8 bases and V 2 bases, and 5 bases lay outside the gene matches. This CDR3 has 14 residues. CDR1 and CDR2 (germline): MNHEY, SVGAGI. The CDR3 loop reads CASSYTTGVKPQHF. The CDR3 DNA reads TGTGCCAGCAGTTACACGACAGGGGTAAAGCCCCAGCATTTT.

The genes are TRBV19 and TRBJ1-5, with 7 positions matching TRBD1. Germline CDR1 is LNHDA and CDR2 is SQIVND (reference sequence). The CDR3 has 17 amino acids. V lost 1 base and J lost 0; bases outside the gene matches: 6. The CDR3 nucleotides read TGTGCCAGTAGTATAGGGGACAGACGGGATAGCAATCAGCCCCAGCATTTT. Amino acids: CASSIGDRRDSNQPQHF.

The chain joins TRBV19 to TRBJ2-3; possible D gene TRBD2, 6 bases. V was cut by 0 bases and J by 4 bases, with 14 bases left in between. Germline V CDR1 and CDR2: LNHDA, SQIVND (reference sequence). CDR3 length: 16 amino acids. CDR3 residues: CASSIDLRLDPDTQYF. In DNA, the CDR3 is TGTGCCAGTAGTATAGACCTACGACTAGATCCAGATACGCAGTATTTT.

The CDR3 spells CAISESTGYQPQHF. The CDR3 DNA is TGTGCCATCAGTGAGTCAACAGGGTACCAGCCCCAGCATTTT. J is TRBJ1-5 and V is TRBV10-3; weak D call: TRBD1 (6 bases). V lost 0 bases and J lost 7, with 10 bases in between. Germline V gives CDR1 ENHRY, CDR2 SYGVKD. The CDR3 covers 14 residues.

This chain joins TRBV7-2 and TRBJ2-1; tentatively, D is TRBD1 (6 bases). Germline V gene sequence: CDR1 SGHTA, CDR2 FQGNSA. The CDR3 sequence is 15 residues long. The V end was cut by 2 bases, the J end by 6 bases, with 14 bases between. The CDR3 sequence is CASSLFIQGPNEQFF. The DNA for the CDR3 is TGTGCCAGCAGCTTATTCATACAGGGTCCCAATGAGCAGTTCTTC.

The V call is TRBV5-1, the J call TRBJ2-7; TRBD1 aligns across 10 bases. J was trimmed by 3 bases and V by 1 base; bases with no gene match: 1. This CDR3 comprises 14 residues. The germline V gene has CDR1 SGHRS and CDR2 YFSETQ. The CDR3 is CASSLRDRGYEQYF. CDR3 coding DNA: TGCGCCAGCAGCTTGCGGGACAGGGGCTACGAGCAGTACTTC.

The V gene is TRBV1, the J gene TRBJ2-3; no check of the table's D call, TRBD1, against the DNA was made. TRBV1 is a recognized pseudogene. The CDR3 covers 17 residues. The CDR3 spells CTSSQDEGGPSRDTQYF. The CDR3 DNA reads TGCACCAGCAGCCAAGATGAAGGGGGTCCTTCACGAGATACGCAGTATTTT.

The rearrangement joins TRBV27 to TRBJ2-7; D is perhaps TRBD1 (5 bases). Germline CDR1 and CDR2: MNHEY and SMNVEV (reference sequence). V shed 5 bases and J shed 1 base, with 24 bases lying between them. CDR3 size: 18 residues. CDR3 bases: TGTGCCAGCAGTCGTCAACGGAGCACAGGCTTATCTTCCTACGAGCAGTACTTC. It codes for CASSRQRSTGLSSYEQYF.

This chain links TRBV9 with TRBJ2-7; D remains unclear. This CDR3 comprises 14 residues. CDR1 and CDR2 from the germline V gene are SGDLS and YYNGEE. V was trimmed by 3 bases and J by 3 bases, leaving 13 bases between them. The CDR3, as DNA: TGTGCCAGCAGCGACTTTCTTCCCCACTACGAGCAGTACTTC. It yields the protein CASSDFLPHYEQYF.

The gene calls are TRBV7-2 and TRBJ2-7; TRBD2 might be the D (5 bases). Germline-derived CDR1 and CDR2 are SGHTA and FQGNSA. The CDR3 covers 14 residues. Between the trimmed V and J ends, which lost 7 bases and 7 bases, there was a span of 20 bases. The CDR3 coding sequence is TGTGCCAGCATCCCGGACTTAGGGCTGGCAGAGCAGTACTTC. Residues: CASIPDLGLAEQYF.

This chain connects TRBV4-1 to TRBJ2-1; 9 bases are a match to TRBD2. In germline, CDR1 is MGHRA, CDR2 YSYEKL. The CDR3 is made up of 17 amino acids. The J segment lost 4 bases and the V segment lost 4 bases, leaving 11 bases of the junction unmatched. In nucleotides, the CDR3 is TGCGCCAGCAGCCCCGAAAGGGGGCTAGCGGGATACAATGAGCAGTTCTTC. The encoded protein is CASSPERGLAGYNEQFF.

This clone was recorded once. The CDR3 spells CASSLVGGLAVPIDEQFF. The CDR3, as DNA: TGTGCCAGCAGCTTAGTAGGGGGACTAGCGGTACCTATCGATGAGCAGTTCTTC. This chain joins TRBV7-9 and TRBJ2-1; the match to TRBD2 covers 11 bases. Germline assignment: CDR1 SEHNR and CDR2 FQNEAQ (reference sequence). The ends lost 1 base at V and 8 bases at J; junction bases unmatched: 13. This CDR3 has 18 residues.

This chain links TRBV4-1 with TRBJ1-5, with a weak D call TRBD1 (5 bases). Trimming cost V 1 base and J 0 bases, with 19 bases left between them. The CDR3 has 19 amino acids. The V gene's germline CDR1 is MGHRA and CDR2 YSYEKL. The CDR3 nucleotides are TGCGCCAGCAGCCAAGGACCGGGACTGGTAACATATAGCAATCAGCCCCAGCATTTT. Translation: CASSQGPGLVTYSNQPQHF.

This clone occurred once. The CDR3 here is CASSSQTRSGYEQYF. The CDR3 DNA follows: TGTGCCAGCAGCTCTCAGACTAGAAGTGGCTACGAGCAGTACTTC. The rearrangement joins TRBV5-5 to TRBJ2-7; D may be TRBD2 (6 bases). The germline gives CDR1 SGHKS, CDR2 YYEKEE (reference sequence). The ends were cut back, 3 bases at V and 3 bases at J, with 16 bases in the middle. This CDR3 is built from 15 residues. Based on the CDR3 plus reference TRBV5-5 and TRBJ2-7, the full variable domain is DAGVTQSPTHLIKTRGQQVTLRCSPISGHKSVSWYQQVLGQGPQFIFQYYEKEERGRGNFPDRFSARQFPNYSSELNVNALLLGDSALYLCASSSQTRSGYEQYFGPGTRLTVT.

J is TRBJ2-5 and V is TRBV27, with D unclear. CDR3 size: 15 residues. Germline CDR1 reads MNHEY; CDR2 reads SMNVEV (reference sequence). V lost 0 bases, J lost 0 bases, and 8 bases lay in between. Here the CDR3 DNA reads TGTGCCAGCAGTTTATCATGGAGTAACCAAGAGACCCAGTACTTC. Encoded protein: CASSLSWSNQETQYF.